The source of this T cell receptor (beta chain) is a study of T cells in localized non-small cell lung cancer. Broader study findings: There were a median roughly 54 of the top 100 tumor clones appearing in adjacent lung. Longer overall survival accompanied higher blood T cell density.

Clones were read by immunoSEQ multiplex PCR, and TCRdb kept only the in-frame ones, dropping some. The table has 100,000 to 150,000 clones, roughly 90% seen once; the top ten hold around 1.5%. Looked up from germline, CDR1 is SQVTM and CDR2 is ANQGSEA. The CDR3 length is 12 residues. V was trimmed by 4 bases and J by 0 bases, leaving 6 bases between them. As concerns this clone: What it recognizes is unknown.

This chain connects TRBV29-1 to TRBJ1-1; unclear D gene. The material was peripheral blood, obtained before any cancer treatment. The TCR comes from a female donor older than 55 with stage I lung adenocarcinoma. CDR3 in DNA: TGCAGCGTTGGTTCGGTGAACACTGAAGCTTTCTTT. As protein: CSVGSVNTEAFF.